The sample holds a few counts of the clone carrying this TCR beta chain. This CDR3 is 12 amino acids long. The V end was cut by 5 bases, the J end by 9 bases, with 11 bases between. This sample is part of a study of T cell repertoires in cytomegalovirus infection. TCRdb re-called the reads through MiXCR, storing one row per CDR3 protein. There are 560,000 or so distinct CDR3 sequences in the sample; approximately 15% occur only once, and 20% to 30% lies in the top ten. The specimen was CD8+ T cells from PBMCs. The receptor comes from a human donor in good health (CMV status not recorded). Some clones in this sample may be carry-over from other donors' samples. J is TRBJ2-1 and V is TRBV12-3 or TRBV12-4; D unresolved. This chain's CDR3 is CASSGGVGEQFF. CDR3 sequence (DNA): TGTGCCAGCAGTGGTGGGGTTGGTGAGCAGTTCTTC.